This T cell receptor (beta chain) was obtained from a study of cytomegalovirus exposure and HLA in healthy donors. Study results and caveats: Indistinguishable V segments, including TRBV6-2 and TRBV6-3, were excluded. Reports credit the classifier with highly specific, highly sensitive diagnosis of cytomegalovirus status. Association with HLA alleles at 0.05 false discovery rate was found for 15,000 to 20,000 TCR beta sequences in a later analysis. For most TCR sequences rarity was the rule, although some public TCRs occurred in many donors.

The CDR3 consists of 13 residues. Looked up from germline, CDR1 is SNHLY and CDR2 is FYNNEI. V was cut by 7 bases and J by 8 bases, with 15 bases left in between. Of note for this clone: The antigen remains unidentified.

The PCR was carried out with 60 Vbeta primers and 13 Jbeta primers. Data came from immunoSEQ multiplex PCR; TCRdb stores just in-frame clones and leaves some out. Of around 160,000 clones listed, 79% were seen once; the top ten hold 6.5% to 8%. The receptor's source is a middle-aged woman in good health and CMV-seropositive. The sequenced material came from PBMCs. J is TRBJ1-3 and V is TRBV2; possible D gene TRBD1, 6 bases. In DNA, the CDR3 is TGTGCCAGCAACAGGGTGAATGGGGACACCATATATTTT. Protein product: CASNRVNGDTIYF. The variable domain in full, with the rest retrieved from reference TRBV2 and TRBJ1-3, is EPEVTQTPSHQVTQMGQEVILRCVPISNHLYFYWYRQILGQKVEFLVSFYNNEISEKSEIFDDQFSVERPDGSNFTLKIRSTKLEDSAMYFCASNRVNGDTIYFGEGSWLTVV.